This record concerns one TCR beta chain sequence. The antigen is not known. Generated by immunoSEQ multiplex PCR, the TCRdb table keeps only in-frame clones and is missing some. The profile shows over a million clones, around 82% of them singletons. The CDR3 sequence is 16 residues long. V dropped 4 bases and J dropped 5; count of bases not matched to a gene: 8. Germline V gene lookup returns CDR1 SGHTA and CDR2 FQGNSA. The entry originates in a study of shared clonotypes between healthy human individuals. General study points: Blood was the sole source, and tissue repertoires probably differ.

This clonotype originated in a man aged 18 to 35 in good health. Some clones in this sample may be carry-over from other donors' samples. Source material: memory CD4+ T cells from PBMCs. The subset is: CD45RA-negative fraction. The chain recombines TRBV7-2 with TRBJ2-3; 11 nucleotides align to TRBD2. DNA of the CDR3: TGTGCCAGCAGCTACGTAGCGGGAGGGGGAGGAGATACGCAGTATTTT. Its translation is CASSYVAGGGGDTQYF.